This T cell receptor beta chain was captured by sequencing in a study of CD8+ T cells in alopecia areata. Study results and caveats: When scalp samples are sequenced, resident alphabeta T cells of normal skin are also captured. It was observed that many expanded lesional clones persisted in scalp and blood during tofacitinib.

This CDR3 is 16 amino acids long. The V and J ends lost 5 bases and 4 bases respectively, with 18 bases between them. The germline gives CDR1 SGHKS, CDR2 YYEKEE (reference sequence). RNA was isolated and reverse transcribed to cDNA, the sequencing template. Clones were read by immunoSEQ multiplex PCR, and TCRdb kept only the in-frame ones, dropping some. Of 110,000 to 150,000 clones in the sample, approximately 90% were seen once. To note about this clone: The target antigen is unknown.

Treatment described: oral pan-JAK inhibitor, 5-10 mg twice daily. V and J are TRBV5-5 and TRBJ2-2; D may be TRBD2 (5 bases). The source of this sequence is a human donor with alopecia areata. The sample in question was CD8+ T cells sorted from blood, obtained at week 4, from a patient treated with tofacitinib. The CDR3 coding sequence is TGTGCCAGCAGTACTGAAGCGGACCTAACCACCGGGGAGCTGTTTTTT. Protein: CASSTEADLTTGELFF. Filled out from reference TRBV5-5 and TRBJ2-2, the complete variable domain reads DAGVTQSPTHLIKTRGQQVTLRCSPISGHKSVSWYQQVLGQGPQFIFQYYEKEERGRGNFPDRFSARQFPNYSSELNVNALLLGDSALYLCASSTEADLTTGELFFGEGSRLTVL.